The clone carrying this T cell receptor beta chain was detected a few times. Its antigen is unknown. These data belong to a study of blood T cells in healthy people across ages. Looking at the study overall: Per every two T cells, about one barcoded beta molecule was captured by template switching. Regarding the study as a whole: The diversity estimates, figures obtained from one million T cells, were considered underestimates.

A second PCR, run for about 7 to 11 cycles, used a sample-barcoded 5' primer plus a J-beta primer mix. A tag from a template-switch adaptor with 12 random nucleotides marked each cDNA molecule. From the 5' RACE reads, TCRdb called clonotypes with MiXCR, one entry per CDR3 protein. The table has some 1.6 million distinct CDR3 sequences, 34% seen once; the top ten hold about 10%. The CDR3 sequence is 13 residues long. The germline V gene has CDR1 SQVTM and CDR2 ANQGSEA. Approximately 9.4 milliliters was the volume of peripheral blood drawn from each donor. V usage is TRBV29-1 and J usage is TRBJ2-5, with 7 positions matching TRBD1. The end of the DNA is better explained by TRBJ2-7, so the J call may be wrong. This TCR derives from a woman aged 25 to 45 in good health. Sequencing used blood. CDR3 sequence (DNA): TGCAGCGCCGGACAGGACTCCTTTGGCGAGCAGTACTTC. It encodes CSAGQDSFGEQYF.